Each of the 7 T cell receptor beta chains below was sequenced from the same sample in a study of neoadjuvant anti-PD-1 for oral cavity cancer (dated by TCRdb to about 2021). According to the study, the label for this sample's time point signals: after neoadjuvant nivolumab, at surgical resection. The library was prepared using the immunoSEQ multiplex PCR assay. Drawn from immuneACCESS, this table holds only the in-frame rearrangements with V and J called that TCRdb kept. Clones are partly lost; checked studies trace under half to an unresolved V gene and leave the rest unexplained. The sample yields some 9,500 clones; around 70% were counted once. Roughly 4.2% of the sample is taken by the ten largest. The input for sequencing was PBMCs, taken after nivolumab (anti-PD-1) treatment. These receptors all come from a person aged 35 to 85 with oral cavity squamous cell carcinoma.

V gene TRBV10-2 combines with J gene TRBJ2-7; D might be TRBD1 or TRBD2, each matching 5 bases. Trimming removed 6 bases from V and 3 bases from J, with 15 bases in between. Germline values: CDR1 WSHSY, CDR2 SAAADI. The length of the CDR3 is 14 residues. The CDR3: CASRPGTKDYEQYF. The CDR3 DNA reads TGCGCCAGCAGACCTGGGACCAAGGACTACGAGCAGTACTTC.

This clone was observed a handful of times. J is TRBJ1-2 and V is TRBV7-3; D possibly corresponds to TRBD1 (6 bases). V was clipped by 5 bases and J by 7 bases, with 14 bases between them. Germline V lookup: CDR1 SGHTA, CDR2 FQGTGA. The CDR3 totals 13 residues. The CDR3 protein is CASSPQGGVGYTF. DNA for the CDR3: TGTGCCAGCAGCCCCCAAGGGGGGGTTGGCTACACCTTC.

This rearrangement joins TRBV4-1 to TRBJ2-2; weak D call: TRBD2 (6 bases). This CDR3 has 14 amino acids. Germline V gene sequence: CDR1 MGHRA, CDR2 YSYEKL. Trimming took 3 bases from V and 5 from J, leaving 10 bases between them. The CDR3 loop is CASSQRLVTGELFF. CDR3 nucleotide sequence: TGCGCCAGCAGCCAGCGACTAGTTACCGGGGAGCTGTTTTTT.

The table lists this clone with a count of one. The chain is built from TRBV29-1 and TRBJ1-1; TRBD1 aligns across 9 bases. The CDR3 covers 13 residues. The germline gives CDR1 SQVTM, CDR2 ANQGSEA. Losses at the gene ends were 7 bases for V and 4 bases for J; bases not matched to a gene: 7. The CDR3 loop reads CSAGQGGLTEAFF. In DNA, the CDR3 is TGCAGCGCGGGACAGGGCGGTCTCACTGAAGCTTTCTTT.

This clone showed up just a few times. The chain combines TRBV11-1 with TRBJ2-1; maybe TRBD2 (7 bases). V was cut by 8 bases and J by 8 bases, with 22 bases left in between. CDR3 length: 15 residues. Germline lookup yields CDR1 SGHAT and CDR2 FQDESV (reference sequence). CDR3 DNA sequence: TGTGCCAGCCTGGGGGGGCAGACGAGGCAGGATGAGCAGTTCTTC. It translates to CASLGGQTRQDEQFF.

The chain links TRBV29-1 to TRBJ1-1; D unclear. V was shortened by 7 bases and J by 1 base, with 10 bases between the two germline ends. This CDR3 contains 12 residues. CDR1 and CDR2 (germline): SQVTM, ANQGSEA. DNA for the CDR3: TGCAGCGGCCTTAACGGGAACACTGAAGCTTTCTTT. It translates to CSGLNGNTEAFF.

The rearrangement links TRBV5-6 to TRBJ1-3, with TRBD1 matching 10 bases. CDR1 is SGHDT, CDR2 YYEEEE, per germline. J was trimmed by 4 bases and V by 4 bases; bases with no gene match: 5. CDR3 length equals 15 residues. The CDR3 DNA follows: TGTGCCAGCAGCCCGGACAGGGGGATAGGAAACACCATATATTTT. Residues: CASSPDRGIGNTIYF.